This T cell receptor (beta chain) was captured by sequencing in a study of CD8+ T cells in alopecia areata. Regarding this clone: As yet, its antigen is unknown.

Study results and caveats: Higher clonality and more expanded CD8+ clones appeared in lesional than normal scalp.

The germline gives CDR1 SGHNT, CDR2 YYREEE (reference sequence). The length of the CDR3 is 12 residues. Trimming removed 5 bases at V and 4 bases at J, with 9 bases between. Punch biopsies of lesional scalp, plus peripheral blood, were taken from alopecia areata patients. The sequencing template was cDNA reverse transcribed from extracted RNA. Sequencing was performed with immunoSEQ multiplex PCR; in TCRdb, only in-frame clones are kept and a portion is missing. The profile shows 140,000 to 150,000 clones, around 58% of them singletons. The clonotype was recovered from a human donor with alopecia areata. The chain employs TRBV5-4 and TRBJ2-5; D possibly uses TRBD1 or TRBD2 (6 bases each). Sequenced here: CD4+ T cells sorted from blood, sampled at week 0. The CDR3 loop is CASSEGGETQYF. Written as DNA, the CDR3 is TGTGCCAGCAGTGAGGGGGGAGAGACCCAGTACTTC. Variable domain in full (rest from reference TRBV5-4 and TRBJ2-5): ETGVTQSPTHLIKTRGQQVTLRCSSQSGHNTVSWYQQALGQGPQFIFQYYREEENGRGNFPPRFSGLQFPNYSSELNVNALELDDSALYLCASSEGGETQYFGPGTRLLVL.